These 25 T cell receptor beta chains were all obtained from the same sample, sequenced in a study of cytomegalovirus exposure and HLA in healthy donors. The PCR was carried out with 60 Vbeta primers and 13 Jbeta primers. The data were produced by immunoSEQ multiplex PCR, yet TCRdb's version contains in-frame clones alone and is incomplete. In total, the table holds 100,000 to 150,000 clones. Sequenced sample: PBMCs. The origin of the receptors is a man aged 18 to 29 in good health and CMV-seronegative.

The chain combines TRBV10-3 with TRBJ1-1; 9 bases are a match to TRBD1. J lost 0 bases, V lost 6 bases, and 5 bases had no gene match. The CDR3 has 15 residues. Germline CDR1 ENHRY, CDR2 SYGVKD. The CDR3 loop is CAIRGTGFLNTEAFF. In DNA, the CDR3 is TGTGCCATCAGGGGGACAGGGTTTCTGAACACTGAAGCTTTCTTT.

V is TRBV27 and J is TRBJ1-5, with 11 bases that match TRBD1. The CDR3 spans 16 residues. From germline, CDR1 is MNHEY and CDR2 SMNVEV (reference sequence). V trimming: 5 bases; J trimming: 4 bases; junction bases outside the gene matches: 7. Here the CDR3 DNA reads TGTGCCAGCAGTCTAGTGGGACAGGGGGTAAATCAGCCCCAGCATTTT. Protein sequence: CASSLVGQGVNQPQHF.

The J gene is TRBJ1-1, the V gene TRBV7-8, with 8 bases lining up with TRBD1. Germline CDR1 and CDR2: SGHVS and FQNEAQ. The CDR3 is 13 amino acids. Trimming cost V 6 bases and J 6 bases; bases outside gene matches: 6. The CDR3 DNA follows: TGTGCCAGCAGTTACGACAGGGGCTCTGAAGCTTTCTTT. It is translated as CASSYDRGSEAFF.

The chain employs TRBV5-1 and TRBJ1-1; a weak D match, TRBD1 (5 bases). Germline V gives CDR1 SGHRS, CDR2 YFSETQ. The CDR3 runs 13 residues. Between the trimmed V and J ends, which lost 4 bases and 3 bases, there was a span of 10 bases. The CDR3 reads CASSGDWDTEAFF. The CDR3 nucleotides are TGCGCCAGCAGCGGGGACTGGGACACTGAAGCTTTCTTT.

This chain uses TRBV14 with TRBJ2-1; 7 bases fit TRBD1. The CDR3 spans 15 residues. The V gene end was trimmed by 1 base and the J gene end by 5 bases; junction bases not matched to a gene: 5. Germline CDR1 and CDR2: SGHDN and FVKESK. CDR3 residues: CASSQVVTGHNEQFF. In DNA, the CDR3 is TGTGCCAGCAGCCAAGTGGTGACAGGGCACAATGAGCAGTTCTTC.

The chain has TRBV30 and TRBJ1-2; D is perhaps TRBD1 (5 bases). Germline V gives CDR1 GTSNPN, CDR2 SVGIG (reference sequence). The CDR3 has 14 residues. V lost 0 bases to trimming and J lost 5 bases, with 13 bases between them. CDR3 nucleotide sequence: TGTGCCTGGAGTGTACGTAGGGCAGGGTATGGCTACACCTTC. Translation gives CAWSVRRAGYGYTF.

This chain connects TRBV19 to TRBJ1-6; tentative D call: TRBD1 (5 bases). Trimming stripped 5 bases from V and 7 bases from J, with 18 bases between. In germline, CDR1 is LNHDA, CDR2 SQIVND (reference sequence). The CDR3 loop spans 16 amino acids. CDR3 in DNA: TGTGCCAGTAGTTCGGACACGTTGCCCTTAAATTCACCCCTCCACTTT. As protein: CASSSDTLPLNSPLHF.

The chain carries TRBV28 and TRBJ1-2; D is unresolved. Germline V lookup: CDR1 MDHEN, CDR2 SYDVKM. The germline V and J ends were trimmed by 4 bases and 3 bases, with 9 bases remaining between them. The length of the CDR3 is 13 residues. This chain's CDR3 is CASSSNPDYGYTF. CDR3 nucleotides: TGTGCCAGCAGTTCTAACCCGGACTATGGCTACACCTTC.

With regard to this clone: The same CDR3 can be traced to other DNA sequences in this sample. The chain is built from TRBV27 and TRBJ1-5; D is perhaps TRBD1 (5 bases). With 3 bases removed from V and 1 base from J, the gap between germline ends came to 10 bases. Germline V gives CDR1 MNHEY, CDR2 SMNVEV (reference sequence). The CDR3 consists of 15 residues. In nucleotides, the CDR3 is TGTGCCAGCAGTTTCCGTGGGGGGAGCAATCAGCCCCAGCATTTT. It codes for CASSFRGGSNQPQHF.

On this clone itself: The junction departs from germline at one end; a sequencing error may be responsible. Other DNA sequences in the sample encode the same CDR3. The chain is built from TRBV6-4 and TRBJ2-1; 7 bases fit TRBD1. Germline loops: CDR1 MRHNA, CDR2 SNTAGT. The CDR3 length is 15 residues. CDR3 sequence: CASSRQGGDYNEQFF. The CDR3 DNA reads as TGCGCCAGCAGTAGACAGGGTGGGGACTACAATGAGCAGTTCTTC.

V usage is TRBV2 and J usage is TRBJ2-3, with D perhaps matching TRBD2 (5 bases). Trimming cost V 5 bases and J 0 bases, with 9 bases left between them. Looked up from germline, CDR1 is SNHLY and CDR2 is FYNNEI. The CDR3 spans 14 residues. CDR3 amino acids: CASSREGSTDTQYF. The DNA for the CDR3 is TGTGCCAGCAGTAGAGAGGGCAGCACAGATACGCAGTATTTT. Drawing the rest from reference TRBV2 and TRBJ2-3, the complete variable domain is EPEVTQTPSHQVTQMGQEVILRCVPISNHLYFYWYRQILGQKVEFLVSFYNNEISEKSEIFDDQFSVERPDGSNFTLKIRSTKLEDSAMYFCASSREGSTDTQYFGPGTRLTVL.

This sequence joins TRBV4-2 and TRBJ2-4, with 14 bases aligning to TRBD2. The CDR3 runs 19 residues. CDR1 is LGHNA and CDR2 is YNFKEQ in the germline V gene. Trimming removed 4 bases from V and 3 bases from J; junction bases left unmatched: 11. DNA of the CDR3: TGTGCCAGCAGCCGATTGACTAGCGGGGGGGCCCGTGACAAAAACATTCAGTACTTC. Encoded protein: CASSRLTSGGARDKNIQYF.

Comment on this clone: The junction does not match germline at one end; this may be a read error. The chain links TRBV6-5 to TRBJ1-3, with D perhaps TRBD1 (5 bases). CDR1 is MNHEY, CDR2 SVGAGI, per germline. CDR3 length equals 16 residues. The CDR3 DNA sequence: TGTGCCAGCAGTTACCGTGTGGGACTCTCTGGGAACACCATATATTTT. Translation gives CASSYRVGLSGNTIYF.

V is TRBV5-1 and J is TRBJ2-7; D is possibly TRBD2 (6 bases). V shed 5 bases and J shed 4 bases, with 10 bases lying between them. Germline assignment: CDR1 SGHRS and CDR2 YFSETQ. This CDR3 spans 12 amino acids. The CDR3 nucleotides are TGCGCCAGCAGAATGGAGGGTTACGAGCAGTACTTC. Residues: CASRMEGYEQYF.

V usage is TRBV2 and J usage is TRBJ2-5; TRBD1 is a possible D gene (6 bases). CDR1 is SNHLY and CDR2 is FYNNEI in the germline V gene. V was clipped by 1 base and J by 6 bases, with 12 bases between them. The CDR3 spans 14 residues. CDR3 nucleotides: TGTGCCAGCAGTGAAGGTCTCAGGGGTAAGACCCAGTACTTC. It specifies CASSEGLRGKTQYF.

This chain connects TRBV9 to TRBJ2-7, with 9 bases lining up with TRBD1. This CDR3 is 13 amino acids long. Unmatched junction bases numbered 2, after V lost 3 bases and J lost 4 bases. Germline CDR1 and CDR2: SGDLS and YYNGEE. The CDR3 protein is CASSGTGEYEQYF. In DNA form, the CDR3 reads TGTGCCAGCAGCGGGACAGGGGAATACGAGCAGTACTTC.

V and J are TRBV6-6 and TRBJ1-2; TRBD1 is a possible D gene (5 bases). Looked up from germline, CDR1 is MNHNY and CDR2 is SVGAGI (reference sequence). Trimming took 0 bases from V and 12 from J, leaving 11 bases between them. The CDR3 runs 12 residues. CDR3 sequence: CASSYSGPVDTF. The CDR3 DNA is TGTGCCAGCAGTTACTCGGGGCCAGTGGACACCTTC.

V gene TRBV5-1 combines with J gene TRBJ1-2; D gene uncertain. In germline, CDR1 is SGHRS, CDR2 YFSETQ. The CDR3 loop spans 15 amino acids. Trimming shortened V by 0 bases and J by 4 bases, and 13 bases separated the two germline ends. CDR3 bases: TGCGCCAGCAGCTTGGAGCTGAGAACCTTCTATGGCTACACCTTC. Protein product: CASSLELRTFYGYTF.

V usage is TRBV30 and J usage is TRBJ1-5; TRBD1 matches at 7 bases. The junction had 17 bases not matched to a gene; V was cut back by 0 bases and J by 3 bases. This CDR3 has 19 residues. The germline V gene encodes CDR1 GTSNPN and CDR2 SVGIG (reference sequence). The CDR3 loop reads CAWSVVDLAGTAYNQPQHF. The DNA of the CDR3 is TGTGCCTGGAGTGTAGTGGATTTGGCGGGGACAGCTTACAATCAGCCCCAGCATTTT. Full variable domain (remainder filled in from reference TRBV30 and TRBJ1-5): SQTIHQWPATLVQPVGSPLSLECTVEGTSNPNLYWYRQAAGRGLQLLFYSVGIGQISSEVPQNLSASRPQDRQFILSSKKLLLSDSGFYLCAWSVVDLAGTAYNQPQHFGDGTRLSIL.

This chain links TRBV12-5 with TRBJ2-7, with D unresolved. V was trimmed by 7 bases and J by 6 bases, leaving 19 bases between them. The CDR3 is 14 residues long. Germline CDR1 and CDR2: LGHNT and FRNRAP. CDR3 protein: CASASGPAWSEQYF. The CDR3 nucleotides are TGTGCTAGTGCCTCGGGTCCAGCGTGGAGCGAGCAGTACTTC.

This sequence joins TRBV5-1 and TRBJ1-5; TRBD1 might be the D (6 bases). Trimming shortened V by 4 bases and J by 4 bases, and 12 bases separated the two germline ends. The germline CDR1 and CDR2 sequences are SGHRS and YFSETQ. CDR3 length equals 14 residues. CDR3 sequence: CASSPQGLNQPQHF. The CDR3, as DNA: TGCGCCAGCAGCCCCCAGGGGCTTAATCAGCCCCAGCATTTT.

This chain connects TRBV6-5 to TRBJ1-4; D unclear. The CDR3 totals 13 residues. V lost 6 bases and J 5 bases, leaving 10 bases between the germline ends. The germline V gene has CDR1 MNHEY and CDR2 SVGAGI. CDR3 region: CASSFRPNEKLFF. CDR3 nucleotides: TGTGCCAGCAGCTTCAGGCCGAATGAAAAACTGTTTTTT.

The CDR3 DNA follows: TGTGCCAGCAGCCGCCAGGGGACGAACACTGAAGCTTTCTTT. Its protein is CASSRQGTNTEAFF. The rearrangement joins TRBV9 to TRBJ1-1, with D possibly TRBD1 on 6 matching bases. The germline V gene encodes CDR1 SGDLS and CDR2 YYNGEE. This CDR3 comprises 14 residues. V shed 4 bases and J shed 1 base, with 11 bases lying between them. Together with reference TRBV9 and TRBJ1-1, the CDR3 gives the full variable domain: DSGVTQTPKHLITATGQRVTLRCSPRSGDLSVYWYQQSLDQGLQFLIQYYNGEERAKGNILERFSAQQFPDLHSELNLSSLELGDSALYFCASSRQGTNTEAFFGQGTRLTVV.

This chain connects TRBV7-2 to TRBJ1-2; possibly TRBD1 for D (6 bases). The V end lost 4 bases, the J end lost 2 bases, and 11 bases lay between the germline ends. This CDR3 region has 14 residues. Looked up from germline, CDR1 is SGHTA and CDR2 is FQGNSA. The CDR3, as DNA: TGTGCCAGCAGCTACGGGACACCCAACTATGGCTACACCTTC. This encodes CASSYGTPNYGYTF.

The chain is built from TRBV27 and TRBJ1-5; no definite D call. Trimming took 4 bases from V and 7 from J, leaving 11 bases between them. Germline V gene data show CDR1 as MNHEY and CDR2 as SMNVEV (reference sequence). The CDR3 contains 13 residues. CDR3 sequence: CASSYRVEQPQHF. DNA of the CDR3: TGTGCCAGCAGTTACCGGGTAGAACAGCCCCAGCATTTT.